Listed here are 15 T cell receptor beta chains from one sample, sequenced in a study of Ad26.COV2.S vaccination and SARS-CoV-2 variants. The treatment here: 19 received Ad26.COV2.S at low or high dose, single or two shots; 5 received placebo; per-sample allocation not given. The study sampled participants on day 63 after the first vaccine or placebo injection. Sequenced by immunoSEQ multiplex PCR; TCRdb stores in-frame clones only, minus some. The sample shows about 420,000 clones, approximately 88% of them seen only once. The specimen was peripheral blood, collected in a trial of Ad26.COV2.S vaccine versus placebo. These receptors came from a person aged 18 to 65 who received the Ad26.COV2.S COVID-19 vaccine or a placebo.

The genes are TRBV3-1 (or the pseudogene TRBV3-2) and TRBJ2-7; the D gene is possibly TRBD1 (5 bases). Trimming stripped 1 base from V and 2 bases from J, with 9 bases between. Germline assignment: CDR1 LGHDT and CDR2 YNNKEL (reference sequence). This CDR3 spans 14 amino acids. This CDR3 reads CASSQVPGPYEQYF. The CDR3 bases are TGTGCCAGCAGCCAAGTTCCAGGGCCCTACGAGCAGTACTTC.

In regard to this clone: This sample also contains other DNA sequences that code for the same CDR3. The V gene is TRBV5-6, the J gene TRBJ2-7; 10 bases are a match to TRBD1. Losses at the gene ends were 4 bases for V and 3 bases for J; bases not matched to a gene: 4. Per germline, CDR1 SGHDT and CDR2 YYEEEE. The CDR3 extends over 14 amino acids. CDR3 sequence: CASSRDRGGYEQYF. The CDR3 DNA sequence: TGTGCCAGCAGCCGGGACAGGGGTGGCTACGAGCAGTACTTC.

This clone was recorded once. The chain recombines TRBV27 with TRBJ1-6, with D unclear. In germline, CDR1 is MNHEY, CDR2 SMNVEV (reference sequence). This CDR3 has 14 amino acids. Between the trimmed V and J ends, which lost 5 bases and 8 bases, there was a span of 13 bases. The CDR3 sequence is CASSMTRLDSPLHF. CDR3 coding DNA: TGTGCCAGCAGTATGACCAGGCTGGATTCACCCCTCCACTTT.

The chain employs TRBV21-1 and TRBJ1-2; the tabulated D call, TRBD1, remains unverified against the DNA. TRBV21-1 is noted as a pseudogene. The CDR3 has 18 residues. In DNA form, the CDR3 reads TGTGCCAGCAGCAGGCCCAGACACCGGGACACGAAACTCTATGGCTACACCTTC. As protein: CASSRPRHRDTKLYGYTF.

The gene calls are TRBV30 and TRBJ1-1, with D possibly TRBD1 on 5 matching bases. Germline V gene sequence: CDR1 GTSNPN, CDR2 SVGIG (reference sequence). Trimming removed 1 base from V and 0 bases from J, with 9 bases in between. The CDR3 consists of 14 residues. The CDR3 region is CAWSGDGLNTEAFF. CDR3 in DNA: TGTGCCTGGAGTGGGGACGGACTGAACACTGAAGCTTTCTTT.

This clone was recorded a few times. V and J are TRBV5-1 and TRBJ2-7, with 7 positions matching TRBD1. V lost 3 bases, J lost 0 bases, and 9 bases stayed unmatched. CDR3 length equals 16 residues. The germline V gene has CDR1 SGHRS and CDR2 YFSETQ. In nucleotides, the CDR3 is TGCGCCAGCAGCTCGGGGCAGGGGGAGAGCTCCTACGAGCAGTACTTC. Its translation: CASSSGQGESSYEQYF.

The chain couples TRBV19 to TRBJ2-7, with a possible D match to TRBD2 (5 bases). The CDR3 has 14 amino acids. Germline V gene sequence: CDR1 LNHDA, CDR2 SQIVND (reference sequence). V shed 5 bases and J shed 0 bases, with 11 bases lying between them. As DNA, the CDR3 is TGTGCCAGTAGTGAGTCCCTAGCCTCCTACGAGCAGTACTTC. Its translation is CASSESLASYEQYF.

V and J are TRBV7-2 and TRBJ2-1; D tentatively reads TRBD1 or TRBD2 (6 bases each). The CDR3 totals 13 residues. Germline CDR1 reads SGHTA; CDR2 reads FQGNSA. The V gene lost 4 bases and the J gene lost 8 bases, with 12 bases spanning the gap. The CDR3 loop reads CASSYERGHEQFF. CDR3 sequence (DNA): TGTGCCAGCAGCTACGAACGGGGGCATGAGCAGTTCTTC. Full variable domain (rest looked up from reference TRBV7-2 and TRBJ2-1): GAGVSQSPSNKVTEKGKDVELRCDPISGHTALYWYRQSLGQGLEFLIYFQGNSAPDKSGLPSDRFSAERTGGSVSTLTIQRTQQEDSAVYLCASSYERGHEQFFGPGTRLTVL.

The J gene is TRBJ1-2, the V gene TRBV6-5; D is perhaps TRBD1 (6 bases). This CDR3 has 14 amino acids. Germline values: CDR1 MNHEY, CDR2 SVGAGI. The V gene lost 0 bases and the J gene lost 6 bases, with 11 bases spanning the gap. In DNA form, the CDR3 reads TGTGCCAGCAGTTACTCACAGGGTCGGCATGGCTACACCTTC. This gives the protein CASSYSQGRHGYTF.

The sample holds a few counts of this clone. The sample carries other DNA sequences with the same CDR3. This rearrangement joins TRBV28 to TRBJ2-3; TRBD1 might be the D (6 bases). The V and J ends lost 3 bases and 3 bases respectively, with 10 bases between them. The CDR3 contains 14 residues. Germline V gives CDR1 MDHEN, CDR2 SYDVKM. CDR3 sequence reads: CASSFLQGTDTQYF. CDR3 bases: TGTGCCAGCAGTTTTTTACAGGGAACAGATACGCAGTATTTT.

The V call is TRBV28, the J call TRBJ1-1, with D perhaps matching TRBD1 (5 bases). Germline V lookup: CDR1 MDHEN, CDR2 SYDVKM. The CDR3 runs to 13 residues. Trimming shortened V by 7 bases and J by 5 bases, and 14 bases separated the two germline ends. CDR3 coding DNA: TGTGCCAGCAAGTTTCGGGGGAGTACTGAAGCTTTCTTT. Its protein product is CASKFRGSTEAFF.

The rearrangement joins TRBV7-2 to TRBJ1-2; D not certain. Trimming shortened V by 1 base and J by 4 bases, and 13 bases separated the two germline ends. The length of the CDR3 is 15 residues. Per the germline V gene, CDR1 is SGHTA and CDR2 is FQGNSA. The chain's CDR3 is CASSLDAGSSYGYTF. The CDR3 DNA is TGTGCCAGCAGCTTAGACGCAGGTAGTAGCTATGGCTACACCTTC.

This chain joins TRBV11-2 and TRBJ2-3; D is possibly TRBD2 (5 bases). This CDR3 has 10 residues. CDR1 is SGHAT and CDR2 is FQNNGV in the germline V gene. The V gene lost 8 bases and the J gene lost 10 bases, with 10 bases spanning the gap. This CDR3 is CASGLGPQYF. CDR3 sequence (DNA): TGTGCCAGCGGACTTGGACCGCAGTATTTT.

The CDR3 sequence: CASSKAILRGSNQPQHF. The CDR3 nucleotides are TGTGCCAGCAGCAAAGCGATTCTCAGGGGGAGCAATCAGCCCCAGCATTTT. The chain joins TRBV21-1 to TRBJ1-5; the table's D call TRBD1 went unverified against the DNA. TRBV21-1 corresponds to a pseudogene. The CDR3 extends over 17 amino acids.

The chain carries TRBV7-2 and TRBJ2-5, with no clear D. Germline lookup yields CDR1 SGHTA and CDR2 FQGNSA. The ends were cut back, 5 bases at V and 2 bases at J, with 15 bases in the middle. This CDR3 has 15 residues. CDR3 sequence: CASSGPYTRQETQYF. The CDR3, as DNA: TGTGCCAGCAGCGGACCATACACCAGACAAGAGACCCAGTACTTC.